The 29 T cell receptor beta chains reported below all come from one sample, sequenced in a study of blood T cell repertoires in COVID-19. Sequencing was performed with immunoSEQ multiplex PCR; in TCRdb, only in-frame clones are kept and a portion is missing. The profile covers under 200,000 clones, with around nine tenths appearing a single time and less than 3.5% taken by the ten largest. The sequencing sample was made of peripheral blood. The receptors shown here come from a man aged 65 to 85 with acute or convalescent COVID-19.

The genes are TRBV25-1 and TRBJ1-6, with unresolved D. The CDR3 totals 16 residues. Trimming stripped 4 bases from V and 5 bases from J, with 15 bases between. Germline V gives CDR1 MGHDK, CDR2 SYGVNS. CDR3 DNA sequence: TGTGCCAGCAGTGGGTCAGGTAGCGCAAATAATTCACCCCTCCACTTT. This encodes CASSGSGSANNSPLHF. Based on the CDR3 plus reference TRBV25-1 and TRBJ1-6, the full variable domain is EADIYQTPRYLVIGTGKKITLECSQTMGHDKMYWYQQDPGMELHLIHYSYGVNSTEKGDLSSESTVSRIRTEHFPLTLESARPSHTSQYLCASSGSGSANNSPLHFGNGTRLTVT.

This chain joins TRBV28 and TRBJ1-1; D not resolved. Deletions cut 6 bases from V and 3 bases from J, with 20 bases between. This CDR3 has 16 residues. Germline V gene lookup returns CDR1 MDHEN and CDR2 SYDVKM. In DNA, the CDR3 is TGTGCCAGCAGCCCCGTGAAGCCAAGCTTAGACACTGAAGCTTTCTTT. As protein: CASSPVKPSLDTEAFF.

The chain is built from TRBV29-1 and TRBJ2-5, with a weak D call TRBD1 (6 bases). The CDR3 consists of 13 residues. Between the trimmed V and J ends, which lost 8 bases and 3 bases, there was a span of 16 bases. From germline, CDR1 is SQVTM and CDR2 ANQGSEA. CDR3 protein: CSTLSPGEETQYF. In nucleotides, the CDR3 is TGCAGCACTCTCTCCCCAGGGGAAGAGACCCAGTACTTC.

This clone turned up a few times. This chain connects TRBV7-2 to TRBJ2-3; TRBD1 aligns across 12 bases. The V gene end was trimmed by 6 bases and the J gene end by 5 bases; junction bases not matched to a gene: 6. The CDR3 is 15 residues long. Looked up from germline, CDR1 is SGHTA and CDR2 is FQGNSA. The CDR3 region has the DNA TGTGCCAGCAGTCCCGGGACAGGGGGCATAGATACGCAGTATTTT. Translated, it gives CASSPGTGGIDTQYF.

The V gene is TRBV3-1 (or the pseudogene TRBV3-2), the J gene TRBJ1-2; 9 bases align to TRBD1. V shed 0 bases, J shed 6 bases, and the junction held 8 bases outside the gene matches. This CDR3 region has 16 residues. CDR1 and CDR2 (germline): LGHDT, YNNKEL (reference sequence). CDR3 coding DNA: TGTGCCAGCAGCCAAGACGCAAGGGACAGGGTCGATGGCTACACCTTC. It encodes CASSQDARDRVDGYTF.

This chain uses TRBV28 with TRBJ1-5, with 7 bases lining up with TRBD1. The V gene end was trimmed by 4 bases and the J gene end by 6 bases; junction bases not matched to a gene: 18. This CDR3 spans 18 amino acids. The germline gives CDR1 MDHEN, CDR2 SYDVKM. The CDR3 sequence: CASSYEGPGQPMGQPQHF. In DNA form, the CDR3 reads TGTGCCAGCAGTTATGAAGGCCCGGGACAGCCTATGGGTCAGCCCCAGCATTTT. Full variable domain (missing parts from reference TRBV28 and TRBJ1-5): DVKVTQSSRYLVKRTGEKVFLECVQDMDHENMFWYRQDPGLGLRLIYFSYDVKMKEKGDIPEGYSVSREKKERFSLILESASTNQTSMYLCASSYEGPGQPMGQPQHFGDGTRLSIL.

This clone was counted only a few times. The chain employs TRBV12-3 or TRBV12-4 and TRBJ1-5, with 10 positions matching TRBD1. This CDR3 spans 13 amino acids. V shed 7 bases and J 6 bases; nucleotides not matched to a gene: 3. The CDR3 sequence: CASTWTGGQPQHF. CDR3 DNA: TGTGCCAGCACCTGGACAGGGGGTCAGCCCCAGCATTTT.

The chain couples TRBV18 to TRBJ2-5, with a tentative D call TRBD2 (6 bases). V was shortened by 3 bases and J by 5 bases, with 13 bases between the two germline ends. Per the germline V gene, CDR1 is KGHSH and CDR2 is LQKENI. The CDR3 has 14 amino acids. The CDR3 DNA reads as TGTGCCAGCTCACCGGGGACTGCTTCTGAGACCCAGTACTTC. This gives the protein CASSPGTASETQYF.

The chain recombines TRBV10-3 with TRBJ2-1; tentative D call: TRBD2 (6 bases). Trimming stripped 0 bases from V and 4 bases from J, with 13 bases between. This CDR3 spans 16 amino acids. CDR1 ENHRY and CDR2 SYGVKD come from the germline V gene. This CDR3 is CAISESLGSVYNEQFF. The CDR3 DNA reads as TGTGCCATCAGTGAGTCGCTCGGGAGCGTATACAATGAGCAGTTCTTC.

The gene calls are TRBV7-3 and TRBJ2-2, with 10 bases identical to TRBD1. V lost 6 bases, J lost 3 bases, and 1 base stayed unmatched. The germline V gene encodes CDR1 SGHTA and CDR2 FQGTGA. CDR3 length: 14 residues. The chain's CDR3 is CASRGTGDTGELFF. The CDR3, as DNA: TGTGCCAGCAGAGGGACAGGGGACACCGGGGAGCTGTTTTTT.

This clone was observed a single time. The chain recombines TRBV3-1 (or the pseudogene TRBV3-2) with TRBJ1-1; possibly TRBD1 for D (5 bases). The CDR3 is made up of 16 amino acids. Trimming took 2 bases from V and 3 from J, leaving 16 bases between them. Germline loops: CDR1 LGHDT, CDR2 YNNKEL (reference sequence). The DNA of the CDR3 is TGTGCCAGCAGCCAACAGACAGTTTCCCCTGACACTGAAGCTTTCTTT. This translates into CASSQQTVSPDTEAFF.

The genes are TRBV2 and TRBJ2-6; 15 bases are shared with TRBD2. V lost 6 bases to trimming and J lost 2 bases; unmatched junction nucleotides: 5. The CDR3 is 18 amino acids. Germline CDR1 and CDR2: SNHLY and FYNNEI. The CDR3 coding sequence is TGTGCCAGCAGCAGGACTAGCGGGAGGGCCCCTGGGGCCAACGTCCTGACTTTC. This translates into CASSRTSGRAPGANVLTF.

CDR3 bases: TGTGCCAGCGCCAGGGTACCAGGGGAGCTGTTTTTT. Amino acid sequence: CASARVPGELFF. J is TRBJ2-2 and V is TRBV2, with a possible D match to TRBD1 (5 bases). CDR1 SNHLY and CDR2 FYNNEI come from the germline V gene. The CDR3 consists of 12 residues. V was shortened by 8 bases and J by 8 bases, with 12 bases between the two germline ends. The full variable domain, in which reference TRBV2 and TRBJ2-2 provide the parts outside the CDR3, is EPEVTQTPSHQVTQMGQEVILRCVPISNHLYFYWYRQILGQKVEFLVSFYNNEISEKSEIFDDQFSVERPDGSNFTLKIRSTKLEDSAMYFCASARVPGELFFGEGSRLTVL.

The chain is built from TRBV11-2 and TRBJ2-7, with D perhaps TRBD1 (5 bases). Trimming removed 5 bases at V and 6 bases at J, with 17 bases between. From germline, CDR1 is SGHAT and CDR2 FQNNGV. CDR3 length equals 14 residues. Written as DNA, the CDR3 is TGTGCCAGCAGCCCATCAAGGACATCGGCCGAGCAGTACTTC. As protein: CASSPSRTSAEQYF.

V gene TRBV11-1 combines with J gene TRBJ2-7; 9 bases align to TRBD2. Germline trimming cut 0 bases from V and 3 bases from J; bases unmatched to any gene: 0. Germline assignment: CDR1 SGHAT and CDR2 FQDESV (reference sequence). CDR3 length: 14 residues. The CDR3 protein is CASSLATSGYEQYF. The DNA of the CDR3 is TGTGCCAGCAGCTTAGCGACTAGCGGCTACGAGCAGTACTTC.

V usage is TRBV16 and J usage is TRBJ2-7; D ambiguous. The CDR3 is 12 residues long. Germline CDR1 and CDR2: KGHSY and FQNENV. Trimming left V 2 bases short and J 8 bases short, with 10 bases between. CDR3 loop: CASSQVKEKQYF. CDR3 nucleotide sequence: TGTGCCAGCAGCCAAGTTAAAGAGAAGCAGTACTTC.

The chain links TRBV5-4 to TRBJ1-1, with D perhaps TRBD1 (5 bases). The V end lost 2 bases, the J end lost 8 bases, and 10 bases lay between the germline ends. This CDR3 is built from 12 residues. Germline assignment: CDR1 SGHNT and CDR2 YYREEE (reference sequence). CDR3 region: CASSFWRGEAFF. The CDR3 nucleotides read TGTGCCAGCAGCTTCTGGAGGGGCGAAGCTTTCTTT.

The chain joins TRBV5-1 to TRBJ1-2, with 8 nucleotides matching TRBD1. Trimming at V came to 1 base and at J to 14 bases, leaving 7 bases not matched to a gene. The CDR3 sequence is 12 residues long. Germline CDR1 reads SGHRS; CDR2 reads YFSETQ. CDR3 protein: CASSLTGDRSTF. In nucleotides, the CDR3 is TGCGCCAGCAGCTTGACGGGGGACAGGTCAACCTTC.

The chain employs TRBV4-3 and TRBJ1-3, with 7 bases aligning to TRBD1. The CDR3 runs to 14 residues. Trimming took 3 bases from V and 8 from J; bases not matched to a gene: 7. Germline CDR1 is LGHNA and CDR2 is YSLEER. CDR3 nucleotide sequence: TGCGCCAGCAGCCAGCAACAGGGGTTCGACACCATATATTTT. Translated: CASSQQQGFDTIYF.

V usage is TRBV24-1 and J usage is TRBJ2-1; 8 bases are a match to TRBD2. CDR1 is KGHDR and CDR2 is SFDVKD in the germline V gene. The CDR3 spans 15 residues. Trimming removed 4 bases from V and 2 bases from J; junction bases left unmatched: 3. The CDR3 region has the DNA TGTGCCACCAGTGAAGGCGGGGGGCCCTACAATGAGCAGTTCTTC. It yields the protein CATSEGGGPYNEQFF.

The chain recombines TRBV27 with TRBJ1-5; tentatively, D is TRBD1 (5 bases). CDR1 is MNHEY and CDR2 is SMNVEV in the germline V gene (reference sequence). The CDR3 has 18 amino acids. Between the trimmed V and J ends, which lost 2 bases and 0 bases, there was a span of 17 bases. CDR3 amino acids: CASSLRGSSLYSNQPQHF. The CDR3 nucleotides are TGTGCCAGCAGTTTAAGGGGATCGTCGCTGTATAGCAATCAGCCCCAGCATTTT.

V usage is TRBV6-5 and J usage is TRBJ1-2; D not certain. Germline CDR1 reads MNHEY; CDR2 reads SVGAGI. The CDR3 totals 11 residues. V lost 11 bases and J lost 6, with 13 bases in between. CDR3 coding DNA: TGTGCCGTCGGGAGGGCGGATGGCTACACCTTC. Protein sequence: CAVGRADGYTF.

The V call is TRBV11-2, the J call TRBJ2-1; D uncertain. Germline values: CDR1 SGHAT, CDR2 FQNNGV. V was pared by 1 base and J by 6 bases, with 13 bases between. This CDR3 spans 15 amino acids. The CDR3 is CASSLVRFVGNEQFF. The CDR3 DNA follows: TGTGCCAGCAGCTTAGTGCGGTTTGTTGGCAATGAGCAGTTCTTC.

This chain links TRBV5-1 with TRBJ2-3; possibly TRBD1 for D (6 bases). The V and J ends lost 5 bases and 3 bases respectively, with 19 bases between them. The CDR3 covers 16 residues. The germline CDR1 and CDR2 sequences are SGHRS and YFSETQ. Here the CDR3 DNA reads TGCGCCAGCAGTTTTTTCTCTACCAGGGGAACAGATACGCAGTATTTT. Amino acids: CASSFFSTRGTDTQYF. Based on the CDR3 plus reference TRBV5-1 and TRBJ2-3, the full variable domain is KAGVTQTPRYLIKTRGQQVTLSCSPISGHRSVSWYQQTPGQGLQFLFEYFSETQRNKGNFPGRFSGRQFSNSRSEMNVSTLELGDSALYLCASSFFSTRGTDTQYFGPGTRLTVL.

The J gene is TRBJ2-2, the V gene TRBV5-1; TRBD2 is a possible D gene (5 bases). CDR1 SGHRS and CDR2 YFSETQ come from the germline V gene. There are 16 residues in the CDR3. With 4 bases removed from V and 2 bases from J, the gap between germline ends came to 15 bases. The CDR3 DNA is TGCGCCAGCAGCCCAGCCCCCACGGGAAACACCGGGGAGCTGTTTTTT. This gives the protein CASSPAPTGNTGELFF.

The count of this clone is one. V and J are TRBV3-1 (or the pseudogene TRBV3-2) and TRBJ2-2; D remains unclear. The CDR3 has 14 residues. Germline V gene sequence: CDR1 LGHDT, CDR2 YNNKEL (reference sequence). Trimming cost V 8 bases and J 0 bases, with 10 bases left between them. The CDR3: CASRSRTNTGELFF. The DNA for the CDR3 is TGTGCCAGCCGTAGCAGAACGAACACCGGGGAGCTGTTTTTT.

This chain uses TRBV27 with TRBJ1-6; 8 bases are shared with TRBD1. Germline loops: CDR1 MNHEY, CDR2 SMNVEV (reference sequence). The J segment lost 8 bases and the V segment lost 0 bases, leaving 9 bases of the junction unmatched. The CDR3 length is 17 residues. This CDR3 is CASSLSPGGAEDSPLHF. In nucleotides, the CDR3 is TGTGCCAGCAGTTTATCGCCAGGGGGCGCCGAGGATTCACCCCTCCACTTT.

The rearrangement links TRBV5-1 to TRBJ2-3; possibly TRBD1 for D (6 bases). Germline V CDR1 and CDR2: SGHRS, YFSETQ. Trimming shortened V by 4 bases and J by 1 base, and 13 bases separated the two germline ends. There are 15 residues in the CDR3. CDR3 loop: CASSRTGSGTDTQYF. The CDR3 bases are TGCGCCAGCAGCCGAACAGGGTCGGGCACAGATACGCAGTATTTT.

The V gene is TRBV7-2, the J gene TRBJ1-2, with 8 bases matching TRBD1. The germline gives CDR1 SGHTA, CDR2 FQGNSA. The CDR3 loop spans 15 amino acids. J was trimmed by 4 bases and V by 5 bases; bases with no gene match: 9. The CDR3 DNA sequence: TGTGCCAGCAGCCCACCCCCGGGACAGGCCTATGGCTACACCTTC. Residues: CASSPPPGQAYGYTF.